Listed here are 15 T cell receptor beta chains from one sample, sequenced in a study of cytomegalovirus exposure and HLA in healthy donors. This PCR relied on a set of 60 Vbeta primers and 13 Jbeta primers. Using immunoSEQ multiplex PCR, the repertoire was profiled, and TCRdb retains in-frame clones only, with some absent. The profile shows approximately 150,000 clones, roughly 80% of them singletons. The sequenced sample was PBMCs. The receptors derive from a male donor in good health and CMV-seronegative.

The DNA of the CDR3 is TGTGCCAGCAGAGGGGGGGGGCCGGACACCATATATTTT. Translation gives CASRGGGPDTIYF. The J gene is TRBJ1-3, the V gene TRBV7-2; D perhaps matches TRBD1 (6 bases). V lost 6 bases and J lost 8, with 14 bases in between. The CDR3 spans 13 residues. CDR1 and CDR2 from the germline V gene are SGHTA and FQGNSA.

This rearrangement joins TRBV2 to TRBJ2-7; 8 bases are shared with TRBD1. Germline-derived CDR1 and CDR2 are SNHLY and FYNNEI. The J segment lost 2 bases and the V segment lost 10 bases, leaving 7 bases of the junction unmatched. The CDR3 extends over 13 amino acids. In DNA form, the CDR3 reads TGTGCCACTACAGGACAGGGCCCCTACGAGCAGTACTTC. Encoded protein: CATTGQGPYEQYF.

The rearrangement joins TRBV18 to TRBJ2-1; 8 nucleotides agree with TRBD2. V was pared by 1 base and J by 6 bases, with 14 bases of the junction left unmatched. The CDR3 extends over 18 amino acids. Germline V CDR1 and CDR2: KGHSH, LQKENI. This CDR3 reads CASSPRERERVLINEQFF. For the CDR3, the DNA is TGTGCCAGCTCACCACGGGAGCGGGAGAGAGTTCTAATCAATGAGCAGTTCTTC.

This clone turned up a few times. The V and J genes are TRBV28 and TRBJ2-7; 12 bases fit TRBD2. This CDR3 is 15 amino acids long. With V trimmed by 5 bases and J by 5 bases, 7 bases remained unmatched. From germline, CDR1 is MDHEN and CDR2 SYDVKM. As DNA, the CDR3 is TGTGCCAGCAGTATTGGGACTAGCGGGCTCGACGAGCAGTACTTC. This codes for CASSIGTSGLDEQYF.

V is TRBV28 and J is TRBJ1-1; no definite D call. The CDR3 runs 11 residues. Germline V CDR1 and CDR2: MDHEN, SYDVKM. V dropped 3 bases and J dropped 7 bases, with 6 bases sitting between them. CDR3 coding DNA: TGTGCCAGCAGTTTGCGATTTGAAGCTTTCTTT. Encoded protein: CASSLRFEAFF.

The CDR3 sequence is CAITGSGASYEQYF. CDR3 nucleotides: TGTGCCATCACCGGAAGCGGGGCCTCCTACGAGCAGTACTTC. J is TRBJ2-7 and V is TRBV10-3; TRBD2 matches at 7 bases. The V gene end was trimmed by 7 bases and the J gene end by 0 bases; junction bases not matched to a gene: 6. CDR1 is ENHRY and CDR2 is SYGVKD in the germline V gene. The CDR3 is 14 residues long.

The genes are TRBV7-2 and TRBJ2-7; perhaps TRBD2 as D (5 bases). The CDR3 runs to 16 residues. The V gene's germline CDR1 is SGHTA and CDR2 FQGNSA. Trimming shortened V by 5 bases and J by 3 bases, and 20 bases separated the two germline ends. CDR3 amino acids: CASSPPTSTGIYEQYF. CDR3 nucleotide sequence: TGTGCCAGCAGCCCCCCGACGTCGACGGGGATCTACGAGCAGTACTTC. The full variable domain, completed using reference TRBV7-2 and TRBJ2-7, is GAGVSQSPSNKVTEKGKDVELRCDPISGHTALYWYRQSLGQGLEFLIYFQGNSAPDKSGLPSDRFSAERTGGSVSTLTIQRTQQEDSAVYLCASSPPTSTGIYEQYFGPGTRLTVT.

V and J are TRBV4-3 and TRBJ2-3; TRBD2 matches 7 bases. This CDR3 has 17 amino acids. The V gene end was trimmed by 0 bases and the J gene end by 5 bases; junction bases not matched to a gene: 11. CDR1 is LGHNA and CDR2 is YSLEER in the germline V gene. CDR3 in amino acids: CASSQDREGGFVDTQYF. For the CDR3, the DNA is TGCGCCAGCAGCCAAGATAGGGAGGGCGGGTTCGTAGATACGCAGTATTTT.

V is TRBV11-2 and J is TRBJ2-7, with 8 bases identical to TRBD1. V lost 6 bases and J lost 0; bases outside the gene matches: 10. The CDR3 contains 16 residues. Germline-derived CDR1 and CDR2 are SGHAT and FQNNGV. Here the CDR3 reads CASSITKGQVSYEQYF. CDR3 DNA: TGTGCCAGCAGTATTACAAAGGGACAGGTCTCCTACGAGCAGTACTTC.

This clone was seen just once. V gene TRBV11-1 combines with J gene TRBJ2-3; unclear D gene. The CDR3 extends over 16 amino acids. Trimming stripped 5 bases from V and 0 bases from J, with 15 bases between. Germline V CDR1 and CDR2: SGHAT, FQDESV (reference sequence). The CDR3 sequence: CASSKTLGLSTDTQYF. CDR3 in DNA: TGTGCCAGCAGCAAGACTTTAGGCCTTAGCACAGATACGCAGTATTTT.

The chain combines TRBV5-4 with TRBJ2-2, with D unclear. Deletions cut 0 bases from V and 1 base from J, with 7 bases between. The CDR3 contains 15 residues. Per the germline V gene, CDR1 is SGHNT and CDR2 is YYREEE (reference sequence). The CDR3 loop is CASSLGGMNTGELFF. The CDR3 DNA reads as TGTGCCAGCAGCTTGGGCGGAATGAACACCGGGGAGCTGTTTTTT.

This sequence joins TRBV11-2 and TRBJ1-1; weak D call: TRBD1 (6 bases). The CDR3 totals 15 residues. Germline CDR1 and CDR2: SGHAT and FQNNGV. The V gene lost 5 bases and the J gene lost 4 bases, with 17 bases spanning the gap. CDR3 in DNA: TGTGCCAGCAGCCCCGGGGGGGCTCGGGGCACTGAAGCTTTCTTT. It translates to CASSPGGARGTEAFF.

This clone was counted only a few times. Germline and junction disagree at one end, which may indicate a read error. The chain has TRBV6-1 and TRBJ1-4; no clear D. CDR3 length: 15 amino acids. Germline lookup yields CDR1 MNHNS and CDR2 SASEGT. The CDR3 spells CASSELAATKEKLFF. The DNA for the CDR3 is TGTGCCAGCAGTGAACTAGCGGCTACTAAAGAAAAACTGTTTTTT.

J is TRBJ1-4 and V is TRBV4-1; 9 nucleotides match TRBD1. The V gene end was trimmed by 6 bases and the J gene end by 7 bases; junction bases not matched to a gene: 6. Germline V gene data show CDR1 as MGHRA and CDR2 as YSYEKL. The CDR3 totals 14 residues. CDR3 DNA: TGCGCCAGCAGACGCACGGGACAGGGTGAAAAACTGTTTTTT. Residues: CASRRTGQGEKLFF.

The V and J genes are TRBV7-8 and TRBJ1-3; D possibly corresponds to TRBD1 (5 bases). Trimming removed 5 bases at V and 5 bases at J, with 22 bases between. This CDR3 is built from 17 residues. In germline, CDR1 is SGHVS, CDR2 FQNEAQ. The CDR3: CASSVLAQTTDRNTIYF. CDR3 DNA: TGTGCCAGCAGCGTCCTGGCTCAGACGACAGACCGAAACACCATATATTTT. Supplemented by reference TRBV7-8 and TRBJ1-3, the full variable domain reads GAGVSQSPRYKVAKRGQDVALRCDPISGHVSLFWYQQALGQGPEFLTYFQNEAQLDKSGLPSDRFFAERPEGSVSTLKIQRTQQEDSAVYLCASSVLAQTTDRNTIYFGEGSWLTVV.